This TCR beta chain was captured by sequencing in a study of T cell repertoires in cytomegalovirus infection. This clonotype showed up just a few times. Its cognate antigen is unknown. Study-wide findings and caveats: Cumulative frequency of public TCR beta families picked out carriers of CMV plus the relevant HLA.

In TCRdb, the reads were re-called with MiXCR into one record per CDR3 protein. The table has 90,000 to 120,000 distinct CDR3 sequences, 23% seen once. The CDR3 totals 15 residues. V lost 2 bases to trimming and J lost 5 bases, with 16 bases between them. Germline CDR1 is MNHEY and CDR2 is SVGEGT. Material: CD8+ T cells from PBMCs. V gene TRBV6-2 or TRBV6-3 combines with J gene TRBJ2-7, with D tentatively TRBD1 (5 bases). The origin of this receptor is a human donor in good health (CMV status not recorded). Some clones in this sample may be carry-over from other donors' samples. This CDR3 is CASSYPTGSRDEQYF. The CDR3 DNA sequence: TGTGCCAGCAGTTACCCCACAGGTAGTCGCGACGAGCAGTACTTC.